This entry lists 20 T cell receptor beta chains sequenced from one sample in a study of blood T cells in healthy people across ages. Primed by a sample-barcoded 5' primer and a J-beta primer mix, a second PCR proceeded for roughly 6 to 12 cycles. TCRdb re-analysed the 5' RACE reads in MiXCR, keeping a single row per CDR3 protein. The sample holds about 970,000 distinct CDR3 sequences, roughly 51% seen once. Sequencing was performed on blood. These receptor sequences come from a woman in her fifties or sixties in good health.

V gene TRBV12-3 or TRBV12-4 combines with J gene TRBJ2-7; 7 positions agree with TRBD2. The V and J ends lost 2 bases and 0 bases, in that order; junction bases with no gene match: 19. This CDR3 spans 20 amino acids. The CDR3 sequence is CASSLKNTVATSPSSYEQYF. In DNA, the CDR3 is TGTGCCAGCAGTTTAAAGAACACCGTGGCGACTAGCCCTAGCTCCTACGAGCAGTACTTC.

The V call is TRBV12-3 or TRBV12-4, the J call TRBJ2-7, with a weak D call TRBD1 (5 bases). The V end lost 5 bases, the J end lost 7 bases, and 18 bases lay between the germline ends. This CDR3 has 14 amino acids. CDR3 in DNA: TGTGCCAGCAGTGTAGGCCAGGGTCCTTCGGAGCAGTACTTC. It translates to CASSVGQGPSEQYF.

J is TRBJ2-3 and V is TRBV6-1; D call uncertain. This CDR3 contains 13 residues. Germline V gives CDR1 MNHNS, CDR2 SASEGT. V lost 6 bases and J lost 6, with 13 bases in between. The CDR3, as DNA: TGTGCCAGCAGCTCTGGATTCGCCGATACGCAGTATTTT. Protein sequence: CASSSGFADTQYF.

This clonotype turned up a few times. The genes are TRBV20-1 and TRBJ2-3; tentatively, D is TRBD2 (5 bases). CDR1 is DFQATT, CDR2 SNEGSKA, per germline (reference sequence). This CDR3 region has 14 residues. The V and J ends lost 2 bases and 5 bases respectively, with 14 bases between them. The CDR3 region is CSARLEAALDTQYF. The CDR3 nucleotides read TGCAGTGCTAGACTGGAAGCGGCTCTAGATACGCAGTATTTT.

This clonotype was detected only once. The junction and the germline gene differ at one end; a read error may be behind it. The V and J genes are TRBV6-6 and TRBJ2-3; D perhaps matches TRBD2 (6 bases). CDR1 and CDR2 from the germline V gene are MNHNY and SVGAGI (reference sequence). This CDR3 has 17 residues. The CDR3 loop reads CASSPRLGKTSTGTQYF. CDR3 bases: TGTGCCAGCAGTCCCCGGTTGGGCAAAACTAGCACAGGTACGCAGTATTTT.

The gene calls are TRBV25-1 and TRBJ1-5; possible D gene TRBD1, 5 bases. The V end was cut by 8 bases, the J end by 4 bases, with 9 bases between. The CDR3 covers 12 residues. Germline V CDR1 and CDR2: MGHDK, SYGVNS. The CDR3 coding sequence is TGTGCCAGCGGGGCAGGTAATCAGCCCCAGCATTTT. It specifies CASGAGNQPQHF.

The rearrangement joins TRBV20-1 to TRBJ2-7; 7 positions agree with TRBD1. The CDR3 is made up of 12 amino acids. After removal of 5 bases from V and 2 bases from J, the junction contained 3 bases not matched to a gene. Germline V gene sequence: CDR1 DFQATT, CDR2 SNEGSKA (reference sequence). As DNA, the CDR3 is TGCAGTGCTCAGACAGGGCCCTACGAGCAGTACTTC. It is translated as CSAQTGPYEQYF.

V is TRBV12-3 or TRBV12-4 and J is TRBJ2-3; TRBD1 aligns across 7 bases. This CDR3 comprises 11 residues. The V and J ends lost 5 bases and 11 bases, in that order; junction bases with no gene match: 4. The CDR3 nucleotides read TGTGCCAGCAGTATAACAGGGGTGCAGTATTTT. Its translation: CASSITGVQYF.

This clonotype was picked up a small number of times. The rearrangement joins TRBV4-3 to TRBJ2-5, with D possibly TRBD1 on 5 matching bases. The DNA end lines up better with TRBJ2-7; the J call may be wrong. The CDR3 is 15 residues long. The germline CDR1 and CDR2 sequences are LGHNA and YSLEER. The CDR3 nucleotides are TGCGCCAGCAGCCAAGGGGGCCGAAGTCGGGACGAGCAGTACTTC. This sequence encodes CASSQGGRSRDEQYF.

This clonotype was counted between two and nine times. The chain is built from TRBV2 and TRBJ2-3; D call uncertain. Germline CDR1 is SNHLY and CDR2 is FYNNEI. V was cut by 4 bases and J by 2 bases, with 16 bases left in between. CDR3 length: 16 residues. The CDR3 spells CASSAGRLPLTDTQYF. The CDR3 DNA reads as TGTGCCAGCAGTGCCGGGCGACTGCCTCTCACAGATACGCAGTATTTT.

V is TRBV10-3 and J is TRBJ2-7, with 10 bases fitting TRBD2. Germline V gives CDR1 ENHRY, CDR2 SYGVKD. Unmatched junction bases numbered 12, after V lost 6 bases and J lost 4 bases. The CDR3 totals 16 residues. The CDR3 is CAIRQGTSDKGYEQYF. The CDR3 nucleotides are TGTGCCATCAGGCAGGGGACTAGCGATAAGGGATACGAGCAGTACTTC.

This clonotype was seen a handful of times. This chain connects TRBV6-1 to TRBJ1-6; D is unclear. V was cut by 7 bases and J by 11 bases, with 18 bases left in between. The CDR3 has 14 amino acids. Per the germline V gene, CDR1 is MNHNS and CDR2 is SASEGT. In DNA, the CDR3 is TGTGCCAGCACGGCCACGGGCCGAATACCACCCCTCCACTTT. It specifies CASTATGRIPPLHF.

The chain couples TRBV27 to TRBJ2-1; 8 nucleotides align to TRBD2. Germline values: CDR1 MNHEY, CDR2 SMNVEV (reference sequence). The CDR3 length is 16 residues. J was trimmed by 0 bases and V by 3 bases; bases with no gene match: 4. Written as DNA, the CDR3 is TGTGCCAGCAGTTTCCTAGCGGGTAGCTCCTACAATGAGCAGTTCTTC. It yields the protein CASSFLAGSSYNEQFF.

The chain uses TRBV5-1 and TRBJ2-3; D uncertain. The V gene lost 1 base and the J gene lost 5 bases, with 11 bases spanning the gap. This CDR3 contains 14 residues. Germline lookup yields CDR1 SGHRS and CDR2 YFSETQ. CDR3: CASSLYRSGDTQYF. DNA for the CDR3: TGCGCCAGCAGCTTGTATAGGTCGGGAGATACGCAGTATTTT. Filled out from reference TRBV5-1 and TRBJ2-3, the complete variable domain reads KAGVTQTPRYLIKTRGQQVTLSCSPISGHRSVSWYQQTPGQGLQFLFEYFSETQRNKGNFPGRFSGRQFSNSRSEMNVSTLELGDSALYLCASSLYRSGDTQYFGPGTRLTVL.

The genes are TRBV20-1 and TRBJ2-7; TRBD1 agrees at 7 bases. Germline V lookup: CDR1 DFQATT, CDR2 SNEGSKA (reference sequence). The CDR3 loop spans 15 amino acids. V shed 3 bases and J 3 bases; nucleotides not matched to a gene: 11. The CDR3 coding sequence is TGCAGTGCTAGGCCAGGACAGGATAGGATCTACGAGCAGTACTTC. It is translated as CSARPGQDRIYEQYF.

CDR3 amino acids: CAWSLGGRSSYEQYF. As DNA, the CDR3 is TGTGCCTGGAGCCTTGGTGGGAGGAGCTCCTACGAGCAGTACTTC. The rearrangement joins TRBV30 to TRBJ2-7; D may be TRBD2 (6 bases). The germline V gene encodes CDR1 GTSNPN and CDR2 SVGIG (reference sequence). The CDR3 is 15 residues long. V lost 3 bases and J 0 bases, leaving 15 bases between the germline ends.

This clonotype was detected only a few times. The V and J genes are TRBV29-1 and TRBJ1-1; D might be TRBD1 (5 bases). The CDR3 sequence is 13 residues long. Germline CDR1 is SQVTM and CDR2 is ANQGSEA. The V gene lost 2 bases and the J gene lost 0 bases, with 7 bases spanning the gap. The CDR3 DNA reads TGCAGCGTTGAATTACAGGTGAACACTGAAGCTTTCTTT. Translating it yields CSVELQVNTEAFF.

This clonotype has just one count. The V gene is TRBV4-1, the J gene TRBJ2-7; 10 bases are a match to TRBD2. CDR3 length: 15 amino acids. V was pared by 3 bases and J by 5 bases, with 7 bases of the junction left unmatched. Looked up from germline, CDR1 is MGHRA and CDR2 is YSYEKL. CDR3 protein: CASSQVLAGVHEQYF. DNA of the CDR3: TGCGCCAGCAGCCAGGTCCTAGCGGGAGTTCACGAGCAGTACTTC.

The J gene is TRBJ2-5, the V gene TRBV20-1, with a possible D match to TRBD1 (6 bases). Per germline, CDR1 DFQATT and CDR2 SNEGSKA (reference sequence). Trimming removed 5 bases from V and 7 bases from J, with 11 bases in between. This CDR3 is 11 amino acids long. The CDR3 bases are TGCAGTGCTTTGGGGGCAGGGACCCAGTACTTC. Translated, it gives CSALGAGTQYF.

This clonotype showed up many times. The gene calls are TRBV5-1 and TRBJ2-1; D not resolved. Germline CDR1 SGHRS, CDR2 YFSETQ. Trimming removed 3 bases from V and 6 bases from J, with 16 bases in between. CDR3 length: 15 residues. The CDR3 DNA reads as TGCGCCAGCAGCTATACTATATTCGGTTCCAATGAGCAGTTCTTC. Its translation is CASSYTIFGSNEQFF.